This T cell receptor (beta chain) was sequenced in a study of tumor-infiltrating lymphocytes in primary liver carcinoma. Starting material of 450 to 500 ng total RNA yielded TCR beta cDNA via a constant-region primer. Researchers made the TCR beta libraries by running three nested multiplex PCR rounds with slightly modified ARM-PCR. Running roughly 10 cycles apiece, the first two PCR rounds relied on TRBV1-TRBV30 forward primers together with a C-beta reverse primer. In TCRdb, the multiplex PCR reads were re-called with MiXCR into one record per CDR3 protein. The sample carries some 21,000 distinct CDR3 sequences, roughly 85% recorded once. Per the germline V gene, CDR1 is MDHEN and CDR2 is SYDVKM. The length of the CDR3 is 12 residues. DNA and RNA were both co-extracted from approximately 20-30 mg of bulk tissue that had not been sorted. In regard to this clonotype: An end of the junction does not agree with germline; a read error may underlie this.

Sequencing was carried out using liver tumor tissue from sampling region 1. As to subset: tumor region T1, superior pole. The receptor comes from a woman in her thirties with primary liver carcinoma and hepatitis B virus infection. The rearrangement links TRBV28 to TRBJ1-5; 8 bases match TRBD1. For the CDR3, the DNA is TGCATCAGCAGTGTCTCAGGGACAGGCCAGCATTTT. Its protein product is CISSVSGTGQHF.